This entry lists 31 T cell receptor beta chains sequenced from one sample in a study of T cell responses to AZD1222 COVID-19 vaccine. Data came from immunoSEQ multiplex PCR; TCRdb stores just in-frame clones and leaves some out. The table lists fewer than 150,000 clones, approximately 93% of them singletons. Sequenced material: peripheral blood, taken on day 0 of AZD1222 vaccination. These receptors originate from an adult in good health.

Of note for this clone: The junction differs from germline at one of its ends, possibly a read error. The chain combines TRBV12-3 or TRBV12-4 with TRBJ2-3; D is possibly TRBD1 or TRBD2 (6 bases each). The CDR3 is 12 residues long. In nucleotides, the CDR3 is TGTGCCAGCAGACCGGAGGGACACGGATCTCTTTTT. Translated, it gives CASRPEGHGSLF.

The chain combines TRBV11-2 with TRBJ1-4; D unclear. V lost 2 bases, J lost 2 bases, and 6 bases lay in between. The CDR3 sequence is 14 residues long. Per germline, CDR1 SGHAT and CDR2 FQNNGV. Here the CDR3 reads CASSLRGTNEKLFF. DNA of the CDR3: TGTGCCAGCAGCTTAAGAGGGACTAATGAAAAACTGTTTTTT.

The V and J genes are TRBV7-3 and TRBJ1-2; 7 bases align to TRBD1. Germline CDR1 reads SGHTA; CDR2 reads FQGTGA. J was trimmed by 8 bases and V by 5 bases; bases with no gene match: 8. The CDR3 is 13 amino acids. The chain's CDR3 is CASSPDRDRGYTF. The CDR3 DNA reads as TGTGCCAGCAGCCCTGACAGGGATCGGGGCTACACCTTC.

V gene TRBV5-4 combines with J gene TRBJ2-5; D gene unclear. There are 14 residues in the CDR3. Germline V gene sequence: CDR1 SGHNT, CDR2 YYREEE (reference sequence). The V gene lost 2 bases and the J gene lost 1 base, with 9 bases spanning the gap. This chain's CDR3 is CASSLKAAQETQYF. For the CDR3, the DNA is TGTGCCAGCAGCTTAAAGGCGGCCCAAGAGACCCAGTACTTC.

The rearrangement uses TRBV9 and TRBJ2-3, with unresolved D. The CDR3 totals 15 residues. The V end was cut by 1 base, the J end by 2 bases, with 11 bases between. The germline gives CDR1 SGDLS, CDR2 YYNGEE. The CDR3 bases are TGTGCCAGCAGCGTACAGCGTACTCACACAGATACGCAGTATTTT. Translating it yields CASSVQRTHTDTQYF.

The chain links TRBV9 to TRBJ1-1; tentative D call: TRBD1 (6 bases). The germline V gene has CDR1 SGDLS and CDR2 YYNGEE. The V end was cut by 4 bases, the J end by 5 bases, with 18 bases between. This CDR3 has 15 amino acids. CDR3 in DNA: TGTGCCAGCAGCACCACCGACAGGTGGGATACTGAAGCTTTCTTT. Translation: CASSTTDRWDTEAFF.

The rearrangement joins TRBV12-3 or TRBV12-4 to TRBJ1-5, with a weak D call TRBD1 (6 bases). V was cut by 5 bases and J by 5 bases, with 10 bases left in between. CDR3 length: 13 residues. In DNA form, the CDR3 reads TGTGCCAGCAGTCCCCACAGGGATCAGCCCCAGCATTTT. It encodes CASSPHRDQPQHF.

The chain is built from TRBV15 and TRBJ1-1; no reliable D call. Germline V gene data show CDR1 as LNHNV and CDR2 as YYDKDF (reference sequence). With 5 bases removed from V and 1 base from J, the gap between germline ends came to 14 bases. The CDR3 totals 15 residues. The CDR3 DNA reads as TGTGCCACCAGCTCCCGGATTGAACAGAACACTGAAGCTTTCTTT. This translates into CATSSRIEQNTEAFF.

The V and J genes are TRBV27 and TRBJ1-2; a possible D gene is TRBD1 (5 bases). V dropped 0 bases and J dropped 7 bases, with 12 bases sitting between them. The CDR3 is 14 amino acids. CDR1 and CDR2 (germline): MNHEY, SMNVEV (reference sequence). The CDR3 DNA is TGTGCCAGCAGTTTATCCGGGACTTTCAGTGGCTACACCTTC. This gives the protein CASSLSGTFSGYTF.

This clone was recorded once. V is TRBV2 and J is TRBJ2-7, with 7 nucleotides matching TRBD1. Germline values: CDR1 SNHLY, CDR2 FYNNEI. The V segment lost 4 bases and the J segment 2 bases; nucleotides outside the gene matches: 2. The CDR3 runs to 13 residues. The CDR3 DNA follows: TGTGCCAGCAGTGGACAGGGTACCTACGAGCAGTACTTC. Amino acids: CASSGQGTYEQYF.

V usage is TRBV10-3 and J usage is TRBJ1-5, with 8 bases fitting TRBD1. V shed 10 bases, J shed 3 bases, and the junction held 8 bases outside the gene matches. The CDR3 runs to 14 residues. Germline V gene data show CDR1 as ENHRY and CDR2 as SYGVKD. CDR3 sequence: CATSPGQDNQPQHF. The CDR3 bases are TGTGCCACTTCCCCGGGACAGGACAATCAGCCCCAGCATTTT.

This chain links TRBV4-2 with TRBJ2-7; D is unresolved. Trimming pared 0 bases from V and 3 bases from J, leaving 9 bases between. The CDR3 contains 14 residues. Per the germline V gene, CDR1 is LGHNA and CDR2 is YNFKEQ. The CDR3 DNA reads TGTGCCAGCAGCCAAGAGATACAGAGCTACGAGCAGTACTTC. Its translation is CASSQEIQSYEQYF.

The gene calls are TRBV5-1 and TRBJ2-3; the match to TRBD2 covers 11 bases. The ends lost 0 bases at V and 6 bases at J; junction bases unmatched: 3. The germline CDR1 and CDR2 sequences are SGHRS and YFSETQ. The CDR3 runs to 15 residues. The CDR3 loop is CASSLGLAGSDTQYF. The CDR3 region has the DNA TGCGCCAGCAGCTTGGGACTAGCGGGGTCGGATACGCAGTATTTT.

V gene TRBV27 combines with J gene TRBJ1-2, with TRBD1 identical over 8 bases. After removal of 6 bases from V and 3 bases from J, the junction contained 6 bases not matched to a gene. Germline V lookup: CDR1 MNHEY, CDR2 SMNVEV (reference sequence). CDR3 length: 14 amino acids. CDR3 coding DNA: TGTGCCAGCAGCCACCTGGACAGGGACTATGGCTACACCTTC. It is translated as CASSHLDRDYGYTF.

The rearrangement joins TRBV5-4 to TRBJ1-2; D is unclear. With 3 bases removed from V and 5 bases from J, the gap between germline ends came to 11 bases. This CDR3 has 13 residues. Germline CDR1 SGHNT, CDR2 YYREEE (reference sequence). In DNA, the CDR3 is TGTGCCAGCAGCTCGGCAGGCCTTTATGGCTACACCTTC. As protein: CASSSAGLYGYTF.

This chain connects TRBV10-1 to TRBJ1-4, with D possibly TRBD1 on 5 matching bases. The CDR3 extends over 18 amino acids. Germline loops: CDR1 WNHNN, CDR2 SYGVQD (reference sequence). V was clipped by 6 bases and J by 7 bases, with 27 bases between them. The CDR3, as DNA: TGCGCCAGCAGACCCCCCAGGGAGGATGGGATAAGAAGTGAAAAACTGTTTTTT. This sequence encodes CASRPPREDGIRSEKLFF.

DNA of the CDR3: TGCGCCAGCAGCCAAGACTTGGGGGGGCCGGATGAAAAACTGTTTTTT. Its translation is CASSQDLGGPDEKLFF. J is TRBJ1-4 and V is TRBV4-1; a possible D gene is TRBD1 (6 bases). Trimming took off 0 bases at V and 6 bases at J, with 14 bases between the two ends. The CDR3 runs 16 residues. CDR1 MGHRA and CDR2 YSYEKL come from the germline V gene.

CDR3 DNA: TGTGCCAGCAGCGATCGACAGGGATATGGCTACACCTTC. The encoded protein is CASSDRQGYGYTF. The chain recombines TRBV6-5 with TRBJ1-2; 7 bases map to TRBD1. With V trimmed by 6 bases and J by 5 bases, 6 bases remained unmatched. This CDR3 comprises 13 residues. CDR1 MNHEY and CDR2 SVGAGI come from the germline V gene.

The chain couples TRBV3-1 (or the pseudogene TRBV3-2) to TRBJ2-1, with no clear D. Germline-derived CDR1 and CDR2 are LGHDT and YNNKEL (reference sequence). V was shortened by 0 bases and J by 0 bases, with 12 bases between the two germline ends. The CDR3 extends over 17 amino acids. DNA for the CDR3: TGTGCCAGCAGCCAAGATATCGAGACAAGCTCCTACAATGAGCAGTTCTTC. It codes for CASSQDIETSSYNEQFF.

The DNA of the CDR3 is TGTGCCAGCAGCGGTTATAGCAATCAGCCCCAGCATTTT. Translated, it gives CASSGYSNQPQHF. The chain links TRBV6-5 to TRBJ1-5, with unresolved D. In germline, CDR1 is MNHEY, CDR2 SVGAGI. Trimming pared 6 bases from V and 0 bases from J, leaving 6 bases between. The CDR3 runs to 13 residues.

This chain joins TRBV7-9 and TRBJ1-4, with a tentative D call TRBD1 (6 bases). The V and J ends lost 4 bases and 12 bases respectively, with 9 bases between them. The CDR3 is made up of 11 amino acids. The germline CDR1 and CDR2 sequences are SEHNR and FQNEAQ (reference sequence). The DNA of the CDR3 is TGTGCCAGCAGCTCACAGGGAGAACTGTTTTTT. This translates into CASSSQGELFF.

V and J are TRBV5-4 and TRBJ2-5, with 11 bases lining up with TRBD2. The length of the CDR3 is 16 residues. Trimming removed 0 bases from V and 5 bases from J; junction bases left unmatched: 6. The germline gives CDR1 SGHNT, CDR2 YYREEE (reference sequence). The CDR3 sequence: CASSLGLAGPWETQYF. The DNA of the CDR3 is TGTGCCAGCAGCTTGGGACTAGCGGGGCCCTGGGAGACCCAGTACTTC.

The V and J genes are TRBV15 and TRBJ2-7; TRBD1 agrees at 7 bases. From germline, CDR1 is LNHNV and CDR2 YYDKDF (reference sequence). This CDR3 is built from 13 residues. V lost 10 bases and J lost 0; bases outside the gene matches: 6. CDR3 nucleotide sequence: TGTGCCAGTAAAGACAGGGACTCCTACGAGCAGTACTTC. It codes for CASKDRDSYEQYF.

The V call is TRBV9, the J call TRBJ2-5, with D uncertain. The CDR3 has 14 amino acids. Per the germline V gene, CDR1 is SGDLS and CDR2 is YYNGEE. V lost 4 bases, J lost 1 base, and 11 bases lay in between. DNA of the CDR3: TGTGCCAGCAGCCCCCGCCCAGGCCAAGAGACCCAGTACTTC. Translated: CASSPRPGQETQYF.

In its sample, this clone was seen once. The chain joins TRBV25-1 to TRBJ1-2; the match to TRBD1 covers 7 bases. This CDR3 region has 11 residues. Germline CDR1 reads MGHDK; CDR2 reads SYGVNS. CDR3 sequence reads: CERGQIYGYTF. In DNA, the CDR3 is TGTGAGAGGGGACAGATCTATGGCTACACCTTC.

The V and J genes are TRBV3-1 (or the pseudogene TRBV3-2) and TRBJ1-1; tentative D call: TRBD1 (5 bases). Between the trimmed V and J ends, which lost 2 bases and 5 bases, there was a span of 12 bases. The CDR3 contains 14 residues. The germline V gene has CDR1 LGHDT and CDR2 YNNKEL (reference sequence). This CDR3 reads CASSQRGGTTEAFF. The DNA of the CDR3 is TGTGCCAGCAGCCAAAGGGGAGGAACTACTGAAGCTTTCTTT.

The chain recombines TRBV7-2 with TRBJ1-3, with D unresolved. Germline V gives CDR1 SGHTA, CDR2 FQGNSA. This CDR3 has 15 amino acids. Trimming pared 5 bases from V and 2 bases from J, leaving 13 bases between. The CDR3 nucleotides are TGTGCCAGCAGCCCGGGTACTTTGGCTGGAAACACCATATATTTT. It yields the protein CASSPGTLAGNTIYF.

The rearrangement joins TRBV28 to TRBJ2-7; the D call may be TRBD1 or TRBD2 (5 bases each). CDR1 and CDR2 (germline): MDHEN, SYDVKM. The CDR3 covers 16 residues. Trimming removed 6 bases from V and 4 bases from J, with 22 bases in between. As DNA, the CDR3 is TGTGCCAGCAGCTTGGTATCGGGGCAACGAGGGTACGAGCAGTACTTC. Amino acids: CASSLVSGQRGYEQYF. Complete variable domain (other parts from reference TRBV28 and TRBJ2-7): DVKVTQSSRYLVKRTGEKVFLECVQDMDHENMFWYRQDPGLGLRLIYFSYDVKMKEKGDIPEGYSVSREKKERFSLILESASTNQTSMYLCASSLVSGQRGYEQYFGPGTRLTVT.

Only a few counts were recorded for this clone. The chain recombines TRBV6-4 with TRBJ2-3, with D hard to call. CDR3 length: 15 amino acids. V was clipped by 4 bases and J by 0 bases, with 11 bases between them. Germline CDR1 and CDR2: MRHNA and SNTAGT. The CDR3 DNA is TGTGCCAGCAGTGCCAGACCCTCTAGCACAGATACGCAGTATTTT. It translates to CASSARPSSTDTQYF.

The V call is TRBV7-9, the J call TRBJ1-3; D possibly corresponds to TRBD1 (6 bases). The CDR3 consists of 15 residues. The V and J ends lost 2 bases and 0 bases respectively, with 8 bases between them. Germline V gene lookup returns CDR1 SEHNR and CDR2 FQNEAQ (reference sequence). DNA for the CDR3: TGTGCCAGCAGCTTACACAGGGCCTCTGGAAACACCATATATTTT. This codes for CASSLHRASGNTIYF.

V gene TRBV6-5 combines with J gene TRBJ1-5; D is undetermined. Trimming shortened V by 8 bases and J by 4 bases, and 3 bases separated the two germline ends. The CDR3 length is 10 residues. Germline values: CDR1 MNHEY, CDR2 SVGAGI. CDR3 amino acids: CASGNQPQHF. CDR3 nucleotide sequence: TGTGCCAGCGGAAATCAGCCCCAGCATTTT.